The 5 T cell receptor beta chains reported below all come from one sample, sequenced in a study of identical twins' blood T cells. TCRdb passed the 5' RACE reads through MiXCR, listing each CDR3 protein once. The sample yields 350,000 to 400,000 distinct CDR3 sequences, roughly 30% seen once. The sample consisted of PBMCs. The receptors here all came from a woman aged 18 to 50 in good health.

Worth noting for this clonotype: One end of the junction fails to match germline, which may point to a read error. The chain has TRBV4-1 and TRBJ2-1, with D perhaps being TRBD1 or TRBD2 (5 bases each). Germline V gene lookup returns CDR1 MGHRA and CDR2 YSYEKL. This CDR3 comprises 15 residues. The CDR3 reads CASSQDWGGFNEQVF. The CDR3 bases are TGCGCCAGCAGCCAAGATTGGGGCGGGTTCAATGAGCAGGTCTTC.

The V gene is TRBV20-1, the J gene TRBJ2-7, with a possible D match to TRBD1 (5 bases). Trimming left V 3 bases short and J 4 bases short, with 10 bases between. This CDR3 spans 12 amino acids. Germline loops: CDR1 DFQATT, CDR2 SNEGSKA (reference sequence). CDR3 nucleotide sequence: TGCAGTGCTAGCGTCCAGGGATACGAGCAGTACTTC. This codes for CSASVQGYEQYF.

The CDR3 nucleotides read TGCAGCGTTTTGGGGGGGGGAGAGACCCAGTACTTC. It codes for CSVLGGGETQYF. V gene TRBV29-1 combines with J gene TRBJ2-5; TRBD2 matches at 7 bases. After removal of 5 bases from V and 4 bases from J, the junction contained 4 bases not matched to a gene. The CDR3 is 12 residues long. The germline V gene encodes CDR1 SQVTM and CDR2 ANQGSEA.

In its sample, this clonotype was seen a few times. J is TRBJ1-2 and V is TRBV19, with D perhaps TRBD1 (5 bases). Trimming cost V 4 bases and J 7 bases, with 13 bases left between them. The germline CDR1 and CDR2 sequences are LNHDA and SQIVND (reference sequence). The CDR3 is 13 residues long. The CDR3 DNA is TGTGCCAGTAGTACCGGGACCAAACGTGGCTACACCTTC. Protein: CASSTGTKRGYTF.

Many counts were recorded for this clonotype. This rearrangement joins TRBV7-8 to TRBJ1-1, with unresolved D. V shed 0 bases and J shed 1 base, with 6 bases lying between them. This CDR3 has 14 residues. Germline V gene data show CDR1 as SGHVS and CDR2 as FQNEAQ. In DNA form, the CDR3 reads TGTGCCAGCAGCTTAGCGGACGAGAACACTGAAGCTTTCTTT. It codes for CASSLADENTEAFF.